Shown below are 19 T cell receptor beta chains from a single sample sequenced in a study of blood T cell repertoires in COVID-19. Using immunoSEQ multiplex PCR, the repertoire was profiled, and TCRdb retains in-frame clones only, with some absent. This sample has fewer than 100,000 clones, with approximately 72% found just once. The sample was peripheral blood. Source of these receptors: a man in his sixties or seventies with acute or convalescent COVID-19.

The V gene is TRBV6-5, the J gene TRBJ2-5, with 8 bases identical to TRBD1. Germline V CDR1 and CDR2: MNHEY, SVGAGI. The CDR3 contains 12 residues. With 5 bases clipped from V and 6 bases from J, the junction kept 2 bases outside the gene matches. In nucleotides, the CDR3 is TGTGCCAGCAGTACAGGGGGACAGACCCAGTACTTC. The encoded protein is CASSTGGQTQYF.

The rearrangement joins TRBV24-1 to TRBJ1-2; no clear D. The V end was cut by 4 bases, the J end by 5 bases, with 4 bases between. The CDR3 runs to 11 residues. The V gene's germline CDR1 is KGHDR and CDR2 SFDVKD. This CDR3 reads CATSDSYGYTF. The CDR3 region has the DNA TGTGCCACCAGTGACTCTTATGGCTACACCTTC.

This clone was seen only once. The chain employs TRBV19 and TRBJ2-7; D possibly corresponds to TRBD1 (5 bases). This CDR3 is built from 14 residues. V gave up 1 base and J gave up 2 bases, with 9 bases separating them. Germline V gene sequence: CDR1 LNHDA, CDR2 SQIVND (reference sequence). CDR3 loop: CASSIGGSTYEQYF. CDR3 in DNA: TGTGCCAGTAGTATAGGGGGCAGTACCTACGAGCAGTACTTC. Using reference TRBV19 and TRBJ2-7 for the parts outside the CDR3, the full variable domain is DGGITQSPKYLFRKEGQNVTLSCEQNLNHDAMYWYRQDPGQGLRLIYYSQIVNDFQKGDIAEGYSVSREKKESFPLTVTSAQKNPTAFYLCASSIGGSTYEQYFGPGTRLTVT.

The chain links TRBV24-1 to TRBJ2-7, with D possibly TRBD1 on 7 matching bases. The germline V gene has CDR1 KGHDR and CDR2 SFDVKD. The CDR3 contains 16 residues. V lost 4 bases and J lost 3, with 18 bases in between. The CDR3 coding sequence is TGTGCCACCAGTGACTCTCGGCAGGGGGGATTCTACGAGCAGTACTTC. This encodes CATSDSRQGGFYEQYF.

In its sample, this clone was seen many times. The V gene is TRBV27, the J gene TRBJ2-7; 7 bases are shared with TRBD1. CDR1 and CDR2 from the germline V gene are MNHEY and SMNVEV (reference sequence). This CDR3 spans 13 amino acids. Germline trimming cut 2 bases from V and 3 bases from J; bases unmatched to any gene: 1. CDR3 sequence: CASSLGTDYEQYF. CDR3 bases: TGTGCCAGCAGTTTAGGGACAGACTACGAGCAGTACTTC.

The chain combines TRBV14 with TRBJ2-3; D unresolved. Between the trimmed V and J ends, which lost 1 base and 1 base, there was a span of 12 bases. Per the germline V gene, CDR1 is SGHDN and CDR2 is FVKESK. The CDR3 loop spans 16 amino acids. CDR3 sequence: CASSQGRYRGTDTQYF. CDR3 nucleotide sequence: TGTGCCAGCAGCCAAGGTCGGTATAGAGGCACAGATACGCAGTATTTT.

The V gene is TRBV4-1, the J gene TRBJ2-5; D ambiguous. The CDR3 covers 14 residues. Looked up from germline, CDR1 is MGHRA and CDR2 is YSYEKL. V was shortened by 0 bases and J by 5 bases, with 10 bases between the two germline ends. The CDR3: CASSQDLVLETQYF. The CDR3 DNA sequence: TGCGCCAGCAGCCAAGATTTAGTACTGGAGACCCAGTACTTC.

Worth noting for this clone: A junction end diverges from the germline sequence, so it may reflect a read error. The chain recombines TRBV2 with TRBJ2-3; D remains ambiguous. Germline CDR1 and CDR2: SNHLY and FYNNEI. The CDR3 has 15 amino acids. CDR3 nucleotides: TGCACCTCCTCCCTCCAGGCCCTTAGCACAGATACGCAGTATTTT. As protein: CTSSLQALSTDTQYF.

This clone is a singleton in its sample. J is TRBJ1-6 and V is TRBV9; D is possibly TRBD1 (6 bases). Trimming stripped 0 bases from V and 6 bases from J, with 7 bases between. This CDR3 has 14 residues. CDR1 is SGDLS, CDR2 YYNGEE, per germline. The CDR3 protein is CASSVGQVNSPLHF. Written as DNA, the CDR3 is TGTGCCAGCAGCGTAGGACAGGTTAATTCACCCCTCCACTTT.

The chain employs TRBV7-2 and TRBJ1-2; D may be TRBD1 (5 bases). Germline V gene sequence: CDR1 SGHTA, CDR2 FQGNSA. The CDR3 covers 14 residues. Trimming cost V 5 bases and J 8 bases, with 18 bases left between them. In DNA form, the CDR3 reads TGTGCCAGCAGCCGGCCGGGACTACAGAACGGCTACACCTTC. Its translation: CASSRPGLQNGYTF.

This CDR3 is CASSKGASADSPLHF. The DNA for the CDR3 is TGTGCCAGCAGCAAAGGGGCCAGCGCGGATTCACCCCTCCACTTT. This chain uses TRBV5-4 with TRBJ1-6; possible D gene TRBD1, 5 bases. Trimming shortened V by 4 bases and J by 8 bases, and 16 bases separated the two germline ends. The CDR3 is made up of 15 amino acids. CDR1 is SGHNT, CDR2 YYREEE, per germline (reference sequence).

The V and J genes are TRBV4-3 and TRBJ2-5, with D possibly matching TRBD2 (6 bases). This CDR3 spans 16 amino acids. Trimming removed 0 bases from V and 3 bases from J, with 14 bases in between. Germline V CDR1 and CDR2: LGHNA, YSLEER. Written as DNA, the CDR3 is TGCGCCAGCAGCCAAGAAGATCAGTGGGGGGAAGAGACCCAGTACTTC. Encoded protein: CASSQEDQWGEETQYF.

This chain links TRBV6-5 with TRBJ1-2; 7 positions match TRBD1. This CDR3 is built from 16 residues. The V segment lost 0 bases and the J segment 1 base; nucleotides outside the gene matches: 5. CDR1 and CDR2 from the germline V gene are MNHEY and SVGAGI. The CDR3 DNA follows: TGTGCCAGCAGTTACTCGAGACAGGGTGGTAACTATGGCTACACCTTC. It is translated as CASSYSRQGGNYGYTF.

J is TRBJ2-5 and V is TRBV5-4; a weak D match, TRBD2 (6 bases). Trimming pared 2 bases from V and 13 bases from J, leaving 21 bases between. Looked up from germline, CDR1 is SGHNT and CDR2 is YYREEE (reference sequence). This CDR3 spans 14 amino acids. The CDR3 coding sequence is TGTGCCAGCAGCTTAGGTAGCGGTCTCTCGATCTTGTACTTC. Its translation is CASSLGSGLSILYF.

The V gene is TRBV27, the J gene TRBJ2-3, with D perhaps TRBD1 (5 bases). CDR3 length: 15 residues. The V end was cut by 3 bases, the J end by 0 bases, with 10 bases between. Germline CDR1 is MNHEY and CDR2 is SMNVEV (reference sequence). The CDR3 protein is CASSFQGDSTDTQYF. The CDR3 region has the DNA TGTGCCAGCAGTTTTCAGGGTGATAGCACAGATACGCAGTATTTT.

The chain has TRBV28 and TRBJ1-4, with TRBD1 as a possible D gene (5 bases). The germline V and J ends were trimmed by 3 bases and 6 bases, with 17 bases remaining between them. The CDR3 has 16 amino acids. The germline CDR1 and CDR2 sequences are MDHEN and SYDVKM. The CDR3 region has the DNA TGTGCCAGCAGTTTGGGCCGGGAGGGGAGCCATGAAAAACTGTTTTTT. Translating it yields CASSLGREGSHEKLFF.

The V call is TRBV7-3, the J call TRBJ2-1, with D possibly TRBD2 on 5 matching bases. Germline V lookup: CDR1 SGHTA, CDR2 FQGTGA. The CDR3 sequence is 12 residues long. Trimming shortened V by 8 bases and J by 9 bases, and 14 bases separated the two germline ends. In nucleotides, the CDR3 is TGTGCCAGCGGGCGGAGCGAGGGTGAGCAGTTCTTC. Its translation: CASGRSEGEQFF.

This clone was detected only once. The DNA of the CDR3 is TGTGCCAGCAGTGAAAGCAGGGTCGGACAGCCCCAGCATTTT. This encodes CASSESRVGQPQHF. V gene TRBV2 combines with J gene TRBJ1-5; D perhaps matches TRBD1 (5 bases). V lost 2 bases and J 7 bases, leaving 12 bases between the germline ends. Germline assignment: CDR1 SNHLY and CDR2 FYNNEI. The CDR3 covers 14 residues.

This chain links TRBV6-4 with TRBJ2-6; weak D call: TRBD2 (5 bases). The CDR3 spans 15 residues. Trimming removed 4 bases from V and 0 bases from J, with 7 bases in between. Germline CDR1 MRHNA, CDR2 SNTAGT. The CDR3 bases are TGTGCCAGCAGTGCTACTAGCTCTGGGGCCAACGTCCTGACTTTC. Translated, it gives CASSATSSGANVLTF.